This TCR beta chain was sequenced in a study of cytomegalovirus exposure and HLA in healthy donors. With regard to this clone: The antigen is not known.

Study conclusions and caveats: Earlier findings revealed that most TCR beta V segments proved productive either about 90% or about 30% of the time.

The CDR3 is 15 amino acids. The V and J ends lost 2 bases and 3 bases respectively, with 11 bases between them. The V gene's germline CDR1 is MNHEY and CDR2 SMNVEV (reference sequence). The PCR contained 60 Vbeta and 13 Jbeta primers. Generated by immunoSEQ multiplex PCR, the TCRdb table keeps only in-frame clones and is missing some. The sample has 60,000 to 85,000 clones; roughly four fifths are singletons. The chain joins TRBV27 to TRBJ1-5; tentative D call: TRBD1 (6 bases). This TCR derives from a male donor in good health and CMV-seropositive. The specimen sequenced was PBMCs. The CDR3 here is CASSLTGKLNQPQHF. In nucleotides, the CDR3 is TGTGCCAGCAGTTTAACAGGGAAACTCAATCAGCCCCAGCATTTT.